This section outlines one T cell receptor (beta chain) sequence together with its context. Germline loops: CDR1 SGHRS, CDR2 YFSETQ. Trimming stripped 4 bases from V and 3 bases from J, with 16 bases between. This CDR3 contains 15 residues. This sample was taken from a study of blood T cell repertoires in COVID-19. Study overall: T cells, B-cell-depleted T cells, or PBMCs provided the cDNA or gDNA that served as material.

The authors' processing: It was from reference gene primer amplification that nucleated cell counts were estimated. Using immunoSEQ multiplex PCR, the repertoire was profiled, and TCRdb retains in-frame clones only, with some absent. Clone size and the V and J calls come from that table; the DNA yielded D and trimming. The data contain about 100,000 clones, just under 80% of them singletons. The TCR was taken from a woman aged 70-85 years with acute or convalescent COVID-19. Input material: peripheral blood. The rearrangement uses TRBV5-1 and TRBJ1-1; D might be TRBD1 (6 bases). CDR3 nucleotides: TGCGCCAGCAGCCTCAGGGAAGGGGGTGACACTGAAGCTTTCTTT. Encoded protein: CASSLREGGDTEAFF.